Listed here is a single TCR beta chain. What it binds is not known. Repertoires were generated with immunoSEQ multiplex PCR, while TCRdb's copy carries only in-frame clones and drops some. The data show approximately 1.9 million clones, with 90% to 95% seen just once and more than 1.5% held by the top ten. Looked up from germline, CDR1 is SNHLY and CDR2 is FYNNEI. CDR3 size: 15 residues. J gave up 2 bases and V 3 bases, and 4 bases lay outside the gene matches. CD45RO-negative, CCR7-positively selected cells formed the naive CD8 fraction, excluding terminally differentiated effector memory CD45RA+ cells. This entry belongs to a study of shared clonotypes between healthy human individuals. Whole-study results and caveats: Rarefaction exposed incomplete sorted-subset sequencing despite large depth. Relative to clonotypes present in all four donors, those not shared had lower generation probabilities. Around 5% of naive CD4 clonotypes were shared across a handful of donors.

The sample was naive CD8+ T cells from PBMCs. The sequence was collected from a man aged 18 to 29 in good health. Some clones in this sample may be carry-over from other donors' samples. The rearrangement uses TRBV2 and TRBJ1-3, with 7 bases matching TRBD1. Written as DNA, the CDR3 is TGTGCCAGCAGTGATATAGGGGGCCCTGGAAACACCATATATTTT. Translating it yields CASSDIGGPGNTIYF.